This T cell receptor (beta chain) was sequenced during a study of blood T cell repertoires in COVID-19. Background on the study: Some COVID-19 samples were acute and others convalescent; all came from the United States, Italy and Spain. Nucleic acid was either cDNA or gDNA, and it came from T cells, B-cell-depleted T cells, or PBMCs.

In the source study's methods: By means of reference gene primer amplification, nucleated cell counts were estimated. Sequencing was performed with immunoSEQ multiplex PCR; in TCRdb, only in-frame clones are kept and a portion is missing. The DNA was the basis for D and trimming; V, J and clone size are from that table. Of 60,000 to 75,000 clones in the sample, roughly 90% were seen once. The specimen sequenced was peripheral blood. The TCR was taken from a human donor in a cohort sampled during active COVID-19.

CDR3 amino acids: CASGPANFGNQPQHF. CDR3 in DNA: TGTGCCAGCGGCCCCGCAAACTTCGGGAATCAGCCCCAGCATTTT. V is TRBV6-5 and J is TRBJ1-5; D remains unclear. Germline values: CDR1 MNHEY, CDR2 SVGAGI. V was trimmed by 8 bases and J by 4 bases, leaving 18 bases between them. The CDR3 totals 15 residues.